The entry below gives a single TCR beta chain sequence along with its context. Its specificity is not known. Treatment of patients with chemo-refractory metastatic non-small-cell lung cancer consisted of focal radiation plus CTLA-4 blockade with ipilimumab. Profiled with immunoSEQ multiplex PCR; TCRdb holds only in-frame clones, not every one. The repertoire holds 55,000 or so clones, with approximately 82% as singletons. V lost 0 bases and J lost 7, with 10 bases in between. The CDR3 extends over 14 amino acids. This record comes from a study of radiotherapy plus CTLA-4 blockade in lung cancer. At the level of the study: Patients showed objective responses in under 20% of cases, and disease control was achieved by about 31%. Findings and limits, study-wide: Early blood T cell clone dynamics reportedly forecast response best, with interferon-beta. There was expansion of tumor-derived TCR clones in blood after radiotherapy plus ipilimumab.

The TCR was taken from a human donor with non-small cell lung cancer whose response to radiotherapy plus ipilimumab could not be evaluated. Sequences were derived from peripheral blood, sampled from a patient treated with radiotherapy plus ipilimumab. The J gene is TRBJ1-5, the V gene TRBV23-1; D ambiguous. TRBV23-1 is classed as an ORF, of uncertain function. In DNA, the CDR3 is TGCGCCAGCAGTCAATCCTACCTGCCGCAGCCCCAGCATTTT. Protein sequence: CASSQSYLPQPQHF.